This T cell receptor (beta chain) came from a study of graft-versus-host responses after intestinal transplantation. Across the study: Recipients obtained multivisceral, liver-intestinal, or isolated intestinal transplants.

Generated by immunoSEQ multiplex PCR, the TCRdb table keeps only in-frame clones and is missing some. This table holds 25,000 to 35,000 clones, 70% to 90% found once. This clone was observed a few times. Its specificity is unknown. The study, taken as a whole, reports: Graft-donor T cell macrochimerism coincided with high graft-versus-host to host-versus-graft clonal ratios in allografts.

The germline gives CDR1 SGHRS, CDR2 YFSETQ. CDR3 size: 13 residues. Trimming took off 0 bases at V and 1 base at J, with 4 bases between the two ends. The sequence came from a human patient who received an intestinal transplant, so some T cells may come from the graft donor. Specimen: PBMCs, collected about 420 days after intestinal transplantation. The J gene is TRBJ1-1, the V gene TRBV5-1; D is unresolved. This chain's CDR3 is CASSLAGNTEAFF. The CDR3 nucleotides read TGCGCCAGCAGCTTGGCCGGGAACACTGAAGCTTTCTTT.